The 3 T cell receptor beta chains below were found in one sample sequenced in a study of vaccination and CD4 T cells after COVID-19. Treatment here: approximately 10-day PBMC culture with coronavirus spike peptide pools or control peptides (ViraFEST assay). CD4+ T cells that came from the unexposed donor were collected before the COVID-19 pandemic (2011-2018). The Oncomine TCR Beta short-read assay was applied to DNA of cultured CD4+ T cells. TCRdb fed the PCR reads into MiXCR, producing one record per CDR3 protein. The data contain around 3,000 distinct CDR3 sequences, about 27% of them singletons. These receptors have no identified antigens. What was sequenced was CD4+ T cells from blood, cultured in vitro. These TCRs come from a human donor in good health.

CDR3 nucleotide sequence: TGTGCCAGCAGTAAATTCACAGATACGCAGTATTTT. This sequence encodes CASSKFTDTQYF. V usage is TRBV7-2 and J usage is TRBJ2-3; no clear D gene. CDR1 is SGHTA and CDR2 is FQGNSA in the germline V gene. This CDR3 spans 12 amino acids. V was cut by 6 bases and J by 2 bases, with 6 bases left in between. The variable domain in full, completed from reference TRBV7-2 and TRBJ2-3, reads GAGVSQSPSNKVTEKGKDVELRCDPISGHTALYWYRQSLGQGLEFLIYFQGNSAPDKSGLPSDRFSAERTGGSVSTLTIQRTQQEDSAVYLCASSKFTDTQYFGPGTRLTVL.

The CDR3 region has the DNA TGTGCCAGCACCCTCGACAGAGTTGAGGATACGCAGTATTTT. It codes for CASTLDRVEDTQYF. The rearrangement uses TRBV28 and TRBJ2-3, with D perhaps matching TRBD1 (5 bases). Trimming stripped 7 bases from V and 6 bases from J, with 17 bases between. The CDR3 runs 14 residues. Germline assignment: CDR1 MDHEN and CDR2 SYDVKM.

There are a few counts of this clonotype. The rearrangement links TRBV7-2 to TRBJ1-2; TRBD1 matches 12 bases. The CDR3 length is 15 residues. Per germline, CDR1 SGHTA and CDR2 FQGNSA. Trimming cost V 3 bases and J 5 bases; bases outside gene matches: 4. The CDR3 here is CASSFGTGGSYGYTF. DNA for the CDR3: TGTGCCAGCAGCTTTGGGACAGGGGGCTCGTATGGCTACACCTTC.